What follows is one TCR beta chain and its context. Antigen unknown. This specimen comes from a study of CXCR3-negative and CXCR3-positive naive CD8 T cells. General study findings and limits: Researchers report CXCR3 expression partially decreased after cryopreservation, with fresh PBMCs used in most assays. Researchers report that CXCR3-positive naive cells carry more hydrophobic TRB CDR3s than CXCR3-negative naive cells. Similar TRBV-TRBJ usage was seen in naive cells (both CXCR3-negative and CXCR3-positive), but memory cells differed.

The CDR3 length is 16 residues. Germline values: CDR1 MNHNS, CDR2 SASEGT. With UMI labels, 5' RACE was used to prepare the TRB cDNA libraries. With the 5' RACE reads reprocessed, TCRdb shows one record per CDR3 protein and no DNA. The table for this sample gives under 150,000 distinct CDR3 sequences. The TCR sequence derives from a human donor in good health. Some clones in this sample may be carry-over from other donors' samples. The chain has TRBV6-1 and TRBJ2-3; TCRdb's D call, TRBD2, is unchecked because there is no DNA. Sequenced input: naive CXCR3+ CD8+ T cells from blood. Documented subset: CD45RO-CCR7+CD27+CD95- naive CD8+ T cells expressing CXCR3 (TNR3+). CDR3: CASSDLHGADTDTQYF.